The rows below give T cell receptor beta chains drawn from one sample of a study of T cells after yellow fever vaccination. Each CDR3 protein is one row after TCRdb ran MiXCR on the 5' RACE reads. This table holds under 600,000 distinct CDR3 sequences, 20% to 25% found once. The sequences come from PBMCs, collected about 20 days after the first yellow fever vaccination. The receptors derive from a man aged 18 to 29 who received the YFV17D yellow fever vaccine. CDR3s include the opening cysteine and the closing phenylalanine or tryptophan. D genes are given only for firm matches. Clone size, where shown, is once, few, many, or a class for clones that have expanded.

v_gene: TRBV19
j_gene: TRBJ1-2
abundance: -
d_gene: TRBD1
CDR3aa: CASSRGTGGADGYTF
CDR3nt: TGTGCCAGTAGTAGAGGGACAGGGGGCGCTGATGGCTACACCTTC

v_gene: TRBV5-4
j_gene: TRBJ1-6
abundance: few
d_gene: TRBD1
CDR3aa: CASSLAGGSPLHF
CDR3nt: TGTGCCAGCAGCTTGGCAGGGGGTTCACCCCTCCACTTT

v_gene: TRBV12-3/TRBV12-4
j_gene: TRBJ2-3
abundance: few
d_gene: -
CDR3aa: CASSYWRARRQYF
CDR3nt: TGTGCCAGCAGTTACTGGCGCGCAAGACGGCAGTATTTT

v_gene: TRBV4-1
j_gene: TRBJ2-3
abundance: -
d_gene: -
CDR3aa: CASSQTGDTDTQYF
CDR3nt: TGCGCCAGCAGCCAAACGGGGGACACAGATACGCAGTATTTT

v_gene: TRBV5-1
j_gene: TRBJ2-3
abundance: many
d_gene: -
CDR3aa: CASSLGGAGTDTQYF
CDR3nt: TGCGCCAGCAGCTTGGGGGGCGCCGGCACAGATACGCAGTATTTT

v_gene: TRBV7-2
j_gene: TRBJ2-3
abundance: -
d_gene: -
CDR3aa: CASSLGWGSSTDTQYF
CDR3nt: TGTGCCAGCAGCTTAGGTTGGGGGTCATCCACAGATACGCAGTATTTT

v_gene: TRBV4-2
j_gene: TRBJ2-3
abundance: few
d_gene: TRBD2
CDR3aa: CASSQDWSRLAGAGTDTQYF
CDR3nt: TGTGCCAGCAGCCAAGATTGGTCTCGACTAGCGGGGGCTGGCACAGATACGCAGTATTTT

v_gene: TRBV5-4
j_gene: TRBJ2-7
abundance: -
d_gene: -
CDR3aa: CASGPGPRCYEQYF
CDR3nt: TGTGCCAGCGGCCCCGGGCCCCGGTGCTACGAGCAGTACTTC

v_gene: TRBV4-1
j_gene: TRBJ2-2
abundance: few
d_gene: TRBD2
CDR3aa: CASSQPRGGLAGELFF
CDR3nt: TGCGCCAGCAGCCAACCCCGGGGGGGGCTGGCCGGGGAGCTGTTTTTT

v_gene: TRBV5-1
j_gene: TRBJ1-4
abundance: -
d_gene: -
CDR3aa: CASSRDWNEKLFF
CDR3nt: TGCGCCAGCAGCCGGGATTGGAATGAAAAACTGTTTTTT

v_gene: TRBV2
j_gene: TRBJ1-4
abundance: -
d_gene: TRBD1
CDR3aa: CASSDPGTENEKLFF
CDR3nt: TGTGCCAGCAGTGACCCCGGGACAGAAAATGAAAAACTGTTTTTT

v_gene: TRBV15
j_gene: TRBJ2-2
abundance: -
d_gene: TRBD2
CDR3aa: CATTTTSGAPGTGELFF
CDR3nt: TGTGCCACCACCACGACTAGCGGGGCTCCGGGCACCGGGGAGCTGTTTTTT

v_gene: TRBV28
j_gene: TRBJ1-4
abundance: -
d_gene: -
CDR3aa: CASSFSGPVTWEKLFF
CDR3nt: TGTGCCAGCAGTTTCTCTGGGCCAGTGACTTGGGAAAAACTGTTTTTT

v_gene: TRBV25-1
j_gene: TRBJ2-2
abundance: -
d_gene: -
CDR3aa: CASSSPRARGGELFF
CDR3nt: TGTGCCAGCAGCTCCCCCAGGGCGCGAGGCGGGGAGCTGTTTTTT

v_gene: TRBV27
j_gene: TRBJ1-5
abundance: -
d_gene: TRBD1
CDR3aa: CASSVTGHRSNQPQHF
CDR3nt: TGTGCCAGCAGTGTGACAGGGCACCGAAGCAATCAGCCCCAGCATTTT

v_gene: TRBV10-3
j_gene: TRBJ1-3
abundance: few
d_gene: -
CDR3aa: CAISAGDGNTIYF
CDR3nt: TGTGCCATCAGTGCAGGGGACGGAAACACCATATATTTT

v_gene: TRBV20-1
j_gene: TRBJ2-5
abundance: -
d_gene: TRBD2
CDR3aa: CSALSGGDGETQYF
CDR3nt: TGCAGTGCTCTAAGCGGGGGGGACGGGGAGACCCAGTACTTC

v_gene: TRBV27
j_gene: TRBJ2-2
abundance: -
d_gene: -
CDR3aa: CASSLRVAAIGTGELFF
CDR3nt: TGTGCCAGCAGTTTAAGGGTAGCGGCTATAGGAACCGGGGAGCTGTTTTTT

v_gene: TRBV7-2
j_gene: TRBJ2-1
abundance: few
d_gene: -
CDR3aa: CASTGGREQFF
CDR3nt: TGTGCCAGCACCGGTGGGAGGGAGCAGTTCTTC

v_gene: TRBV20-1
j_gene: TRBJ2-2
abundance: few
d_gene: TRBD2
CDR3aa: CSAIDSGGYTGELFF
CDR3nt: TGCAGTGCGATAGACTCCGGGGGGTACACCGGGGAGCTGTTTTTT

v_gene: TRBV18
j_gene: TRBJ1-1
abundance: -
d_gene: -
CDR3aa: CASSPVYSEAFF
CDR3nt: TGTGCCAGCTCACCAGTATACTCTGAAGCTTTCTTT

v_gene: TRBV20-1
j_gene: TRBJ2-3
abundance: -
d_gene: -
CDR3aa: CSPGSTDTQYF
CDR3nt: TGCAGCCCTGGAAGCACAGATACGCAGTATTTT

v_gene: TRBV2
j_gene: TRBJ2-3
abundance: -
d_gene: TRBD1
CDR3aa: CASSSVGGEGDTQYF
CDR3nt: TGTGCCAGCAGCTCCGTAGGGGGCGAAGGAGATACGCAGTATTTT

v_gene: TRBV4-2
j_gene: TRBJ1-1
abundance: -
d_gene: TRBD1
CDR3aa: CASSQGTGGDVAFF
CDR3nt: TGTGCCAGCAGCCAAGGGACAGGGGGCGACGTAGCTTTCTTT

v_gene: TRBV7-2
j_gene: TRBJ2-7
abundance: -
d_gene: -
CDR3aa: CASISQGYHEQYF
CDR3nt: TGTGCCAGTATCTCCCAGGGATACCACGAGCAGTACTTC

v_gene: TRBV2
j_gene: TRBJ1-1
abundance: -
d_gene: -
CDR3aa: CASSEFGETEAFF
CDR3nt: TGTGCCAGCAGTGAATTTGGGGAGACTGAAGCTTTCTTT

v_gene: TRBV15
j_gene: TRBJ1-5
abundance: few
d_gene: -
CDR3aa: CATSRDGTLYQPQHF
CDR3nt: TGTGCCACCAGCAGAGATGGAACACTTTATCAGCCCCAGCATTTT

v_gene: TRBV6-1
j_gene: TRBJ1-5
abundance: many
d_gene: TRBD1
CDR3aa: CASSGQGGNQPQHF
CDR3nt: TGTGCCAGCTCGGGACAGGGGGGCAATCAGCCCCAGCATTTT

v_gene: TRBV27
j_gene: TRBJ1-6
abundance: few
d_gene: -
CDR3aa: CASSFQTGRTPLHF
CDR3nt: TGTGCCAGCAGTTTCCAGACGGGGAGGACACCCCTCCACTTT

v_gene: TRBV25-1
j_gene: TRBJ2-1
abundance: few
d_gene: TRBD1
CDR3aa: CASSYRGEGFF
CDR3nt: TGTGCCAGCAGTTACAGGGGTGAAGGGTTCTTC

v_gene: TRBV29-1
j_gene: TRBJ2-3
abundance: few
d_gene: TRBD2
CDR3aa: CSFGGARDTQYF
CDR3nt: TGCAGCTTCGGGGGGGCCAGAGATACGCAGTATTTT

v_gene: TRBV15
j_gene: TRBJ2-1
abundance: -
d_gene: -
CDR3aa: CATSNRVGVYNEQFF
CDR3nt: TGTGCCACCAGCAACAGGGTGGGGGTCTACAATGAGCAGTTCTTC

v_gene: TRBV27
j_gene: TRBJ1-1
abundance: few
d_gene: -
CDR3aa: CASRLLAAVEAFF
CDR3nt: TGTGCCAGCAGGTTATTGGCAGCCGTTGAAGCTTTCTTT

v_gene: TRBV28
j_gene: TRBJ1-5
abundance: few
d_gene: TRBD1
CDR3aa: CASSSMGQGNQPQHF
CDR3nt: TGTGCCAGCAGTTCCATGGGACAGGGGAATCAGCCCCAGCATTTT

v_gene: TRBV10-3
j_gene: TRBJ2-1
abundance: few
d_gene: TRBD2
CDR3aa: CATRGTSGGENEQFF
CDR3nt: TGTGCCACCAGGGGGACTAGCGGTGGTGAGAATGAGCAGTTCTTC

v_gene: TRBV6-2/TRBV6-3
j_gene: TRBJ2-1
abundance: few
d_gene: -
CDR3aa: CASSYSQENYNEQFF
CDR3nt: TGTGCCAGCAGTTACTCTCAGGAAAACTACAATGAGCAGTTCTTC

v_gene: TRBV9
j_gene: TRBJ2-2
abundance: many
d_gene: -
CDR3aa: CASSVQGSTGELFF
CDR3nt: TGTGCCAGCAGCGTACAGGGGAGCACCGGGGAGCTGTTTTTT

v_gene: TRBV5-1
j_gene: TRBJ1-5
abundance: few
d_gene: -
CDR3aa: CASSYLGGAGQPQHF
CDR3nt: TGCGCCAGCAGCTATCTAGGGGGGGCGGGGCAGCCCCAGCATTTT

v_gene: TRBV13
j_gene: TRBJ1-6
abundance: -
d_gene: -
CDR3aa: CTSSLSDNSPLHF
CDR3nt: TGTACCAGCAGCTTATCAGATAATTCACCCCTCCACTTT

v_gene: TRBV20-1
j_gene: TRBJ2-1
abundance: few
d_gene: TRBD2
CDR3aa: CSARDLSLAGGQQFF
CDR3nt: TGCAGTGCTAGAGATCTCTCACTAGCGGGGGGTCAACAGTTCTTC

v_gene: TRBV4-3
j_gene: TRBJ1-4
abundance: -
d_gene: TRBD1
CDR3aa: CASSQDRGQGNEKLFF
CDR3nt: TGCGCCAGCAGCCAAGATCGGGGACAGGGTAATGAAAAACTGTTTTTT

v_gene: TRBV11-2
j_gene: TRBJ2-5
abundance: few
d_gene: TRBD2
CDR3aa: CASSLGERGVNQETQYF
CDR3nt: TGTGCCAGCAGCTTAGGGGAGCGGGGGGTTAACCAAGAGACCCAGTACTTC

v_gene: TRBV7-9
j_gene: TRBJ1-1
abundance: -
d_gene: -
CDR3aa: CASSSLARTDLAFF
CDR3nt: TGTGCCAGCAGCAGCTTAGCTCGGACAGATCTAGCTTTCTTT

v_gene: TRBV4-2
j_gene: TRBJ2-3
abundance: few
d_gene: TRBD2
CDR3aa: CASTGTSGGHRPGDTQYF
CDR3nt: TGTGCCAGCACCGGGACTAGCGGAGGACACAGGCCGGGAGATACGCAGTATTTT

v_gene: TRBV12-3/TRBV12-4
j_gene: TRBJ1-1
abundance: -
d_gene: -
CDR3aa: CASTQDGAGAEAFF
CDR3nt: TGTGCCAGCACCCAAGATGGGGCGGGGGCAGAAGCTTTCTTT

v_gene: TRBV5-6
j_gene: TRBJ2-1
abundance: few
d_gene: -
CDR3aa: CASSLGTNSPYNEQFF
CDR3nt: TGTGCCAGCAGCTTGGGTACCAATAGTCCCTACAATGAGCAGTTCTTC

v_gene: TRBV2
j_gene: TRBJ1-4
abundance: -
d_gene: -
CDR3aa: CASSEDQHLRTTNEKLFF
CDR3nt: TGTGCCAGCAGTGAAGACCAACACCTTCGTACAACTAATGAAAAACTGTTTTTT

v_gene: TRBV5-1
j_gene: TRBJ2-7
abundance: few
d_gene: TRBD1
CDR3aa: CASSSPLTGGTYEQYF
CDR3nt: TGCGCCAGCAGCTCCCCTCTCACAGGGGGAACCTACGAGCAGTACTTC

v_gene: TRBV5-1
j_gene: TRBJ1-3
abundance: -
d_gene: -
CDR3aa: CASSSSMISGNTIYF
CDR3nt: TGCGCCAGCAGCTCCTCTATGATCTCTGGAAACACCATATATTTT

v_gene: TRBV3-1
j_gene: TRBJ1-4
abundance: -
d_gene: -
CDR3aa: CASSQGAGSYINEKLFF
CDR3nt: TGTGCCAGCAGCCAAGGGGCAGGCAGCTATATTAATGAAAAACTGTTTTTT

v_gene: TRBV29-1
j_gene: TRBJ2-1
abundance: few
d_gene: -
CDR3aa: CSAVRSYNEQFF
CDR3nt: TGCAGCGCTGTGCGCTCCTACAATGAGCAGTTCTTC